This T cell receptor beta chain was recorded in a study of T cells in women clearing cervical HPV infection. Background on the study: No precancer developed; the control's incident HPV16 infection cleared within 12 months.

MY09/MY11 PCR detected cervical HPV DNA; dot-blot assigned genotypes. Study findings and constraints: Combining TCR richness with V gene abundances gave around 0.83 AUC.

Repertoires were generated with immunoSEQ multiplex PCR, while TCRdb's copy carries only in-frame clones and drops some. This listing includes 40,000 to 55,000 clones. Concerning this clone itself: Its target is unknown. The read ends 3 residues shy of where the CDR3 ends; the end is completed using the germline J gene.

After removal of 5 bases from V and 1 base from J, the junction contained 10 bases not matched to a gene. This CDR3 is 16 amino acids long. This TCR came from a woman aged 18 to 75 with a cervical HPV16 infection that either progressed to CIN3+ or cleared (not recorded which). The chain employs TRBV12-3 or TRBV12-4 and TRBJ1-2; 7 positions agree with TRBD1. Sequenced sample: blood buffy coat. The sequenced part of the CDR3 DNA is TGTGCCAGCAGTAAAGACAGGGCGGATTTTAACTATGGC. This codes for CASSKDRADFNYG. From start to end, the CDR3 is CASSKDRADFNYGYTF.